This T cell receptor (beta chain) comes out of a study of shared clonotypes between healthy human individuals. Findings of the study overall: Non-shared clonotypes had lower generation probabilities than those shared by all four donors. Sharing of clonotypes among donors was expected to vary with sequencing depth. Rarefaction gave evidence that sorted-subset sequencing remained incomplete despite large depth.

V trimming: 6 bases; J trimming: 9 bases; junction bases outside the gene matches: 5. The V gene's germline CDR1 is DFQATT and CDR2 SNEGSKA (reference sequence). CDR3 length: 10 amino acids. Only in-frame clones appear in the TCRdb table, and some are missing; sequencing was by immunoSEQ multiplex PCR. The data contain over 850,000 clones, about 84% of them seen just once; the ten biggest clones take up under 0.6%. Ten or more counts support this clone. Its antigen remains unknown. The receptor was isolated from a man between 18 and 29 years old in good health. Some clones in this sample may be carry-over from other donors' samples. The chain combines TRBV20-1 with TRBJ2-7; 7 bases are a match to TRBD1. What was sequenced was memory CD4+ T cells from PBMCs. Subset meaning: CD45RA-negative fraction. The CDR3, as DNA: TGCAGTGCACTTAAGGGGGCGCAGTACTTC. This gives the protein CSALKGAQYF.